This T cell receptor beta chain was sequenced during a study of shared clonotypes between healthy human individuals. Across the study: Every donor yielded three CD4 naive, three CD4 memory, two CD8 naive and one CD8 memory plate.

Study processing details: There were no quality scores in the junction-only immunoSEQ sequences, so filtering differed. TCRdb's copy holds only in-frame clones and misses some; the assay was immunoSEQ multiplex PCR. From that table come the V and J calls and clone size; the DNA was used to work out D and trimming. The data show about 580,000 clones, with roughly 98% seen just once and 0.3% held by the top ten. CD45RO-negative, CCR7-positively selected cells formed the naive CD8 fraction, excluding terminally differentiated effector memory CD45RA+ cells. CDR1 and CDR2 from the germline V gene are SGHRS and YFSETQ. V shed 4 bases and J 1 base; nucleotides not matched to a gene: 8. This CDR3 spans 17 amino acids.

The specimen sequenced was naive CD8+ T cells sorted from blood. This TCR was sampled from a man aged 25 to 45 in good health. The chain employs TRBV5-1 and TRBJ2-2; 9 bases fit TRBD2. For the CDR3, the DNA is TGCGCCAGCAGCCCGTCTACTAGCGGGTTGAACACCGGGGAGCTGTTTTTT. Its protein product is CASSPSTSGLNTGELFF.